A single sample is the source of the 2 T cell receptor beta chains below, sequenced in a study of T cell responses to AZD1222 COVID-19 vaccine. The repertoire was sequenced with immunoSEQ multiplex PCR; TCRdb's copy has only in-frame clones and lacks some. The sample holds approximately 120,000 clones; about 88% are singletons and the top ten take about 4.7%. Sequences were derived from peripheral blood, sampled on day 0 of AZD1222 vaccination. Receptors were obtained from an adult in good health.

This rearrangement joins TRBV10-3 to TRBJ1-3; D not certain. The CDR3 consists of 15 residues. CDR1 is ENHRY and CDR2 is SYGVKD in the germline V gene. The V and J ends lost 2 bases and 0 bases respectively, with 8 bases between them. CDR3 DNA: TGTGCCATCAGTGAGGGACTATTCTCTGGAAACACCATATATTTT. It encodes CAISEGLFSGNTIYF.

The rearrangement links TRBV30 to TRBJ2-2; no clear D. CDR1 is GTSNPN and CDR2 is SVGIG in the germline V gene (reference sequence). V lost 2 bases to trimming and J lost 5 bases, with 15 bases between them. This CDR3 has 15 residues. The CDR3 DNA is TGTGCCTGGAGTACCGCCCCGGGTGGGACCGGGGAGCTGTTTTTT. This translates into CAWSTAPGGTGELFF.